The present TCR beta chain was sequenced within a study of Graves' ophthalmopathy and Graves' hyperthyroidism listed by TCRdb under 2018. A note on the overall study: Peripheral blood was collected at initial diagnosis, before any treatment. To tell Graves' ophthalmopathy apart from Graves' hyperthyroidism, and to predict which patients would progress to ophthalmopathy, the study relied on TCR beta repertoire signatures. In total, some 130 blood samples were TCR-sequenced: fewer than 50 ophthalmopathy, some 75 hyperthyroidism and roughly 17 hyperthyroidism-to-ophthalmopathy patients. To explore V-J signatures that distinguish ophthalmopathy from hyperthyroidism, a discovery set of 100 patients was enrolled, made up of 43 with ophthalmopathy and fewer than 60 with stable hyperthyroidism. For independent validation, a separate cohort was made up of roughly 19 hyperthyroidism patients plus 17 patients who later progressed from hyperthyroidism to ophthalmopathy. In five to seven hyperthyroidism patients, T-cell repertoires of thyroid tissue and blood were compared. Following sampling, methimazole starting at 30 mg daily was administered to hyperthyroidism patients, and high-dose intravenous methylprednisolone was administered to ophthalmopathy patients. The approximately 98 discovery patients were randomly divided into training and test sets at a 7:3 ratio. The full study reports these points: No statistical method was used to predetermine the sample size, and group allocation was not hidden from the investigators. In cross-validation, the 13-signature model distinguished ophthalmopathy from stable hyperthyroidism with 85% to 90% sensitivity and about 81% specificity, and in the test set the corresponding values were roughly 80% and 76%. In validation, the model predicted ophthalmopathy progression with about 70% sensitivity and approximately 78% specificity; some 13 predicted patients were CT-confirmed with GO in a median of around 6 months. Most expanded thyroid clonotypes with a frequency above 0.001 also appeared in blood, which suggests that blood repertoires may reflect the immune response in the thyroid.

This clonotype was recorded many times. Its cognate antigen has yet to be identified. The input lacks base qualities; no much larger clone sits a single base away. TCR beta CDR3 regions were amplified from RNA transcripts for repertoire sequencing. A first-round RT-PCR used HTBI primers with the Qiagen OneStep RT-PCR kit, followed by a second-round multiplex PCR, size selection and purification. Libraries were sequenced on an Illumina HiSeq2000 using paired-end 100 bp reads. As for the original processing: SOAPnuke was used to process the reads, removing any read that contained adapters or uncalled bases, had a mean Phred below 15, or lacked an exact match to the constant primer or identifier. COPE v1.2.5 was used to merge the high-quality paired reads. Unique nucleotide sequences were defined as clonotypes and aligned to IMGT TRB V, D and J references using MiTCR v1.1. Only V-J combinations with frequency above 0.0001 were analysed, covering approximately 99% of repertoires. A TCR clonal expansion and chaos score per V-J combination was defined as the ratio of F50 clonal expansion to chaos observed in the TCRdist matrix. Features were reduced by Welch's t-statistics and random forest to 10 to 15 V-J combinations, which fed a naive Bayes classifier. Thyroid-blood repertoire similarity was quantified with the Morisita-Horn index. TCRdb passed the public sequencing reads through fastp at Q25 and MiXCR, retaining productive beta sequences. Here each entry gathers all rows of one CDR3 protein and keeps the most common genes and DNA. For this entry, the V and J calls and clone size follow TCRdb and not the study's own pipeline. The sample table contains about 220,000 distinct CDR3 sequences; only one count was recorded for roughly 21% of them. Approximately 40% of the sample comes from the top ten.

Ophthalmopathy patients had moderately to severely active disease, Clinical Activity Score of at least 3, NOSPECS grade of at least 4, and disease duration under 3 months. Anyone with other autoimmune diseases, uncontrolled infections, pregnancy or lactation was excluded from the study. Diagnosis was based on clinical symptoms, serum thyroxine, TRAb, thyroid ultrasound and orbital computed tomography. Ficoll-Paque density gradient centrifugation was used to isolate PBMCs from approximately 10 ml of fresh peripheral blood. Total RNA was extracted with Trizol reagent and quality-checked on an Agilent 2100 Bioanalyzer. Trimming removed 10 bases from V and 4 bases from J, leaving 7 bases between the germline ends. As encoded in the germline V gene, CDR1 is MNHNS while CDR2 is SASEGT. Reading from cysteine to phenylalanine, the CDR3 counts 10 amino acids. Of all the DNA, just the CDR3 is kept, 30 bases in frame from base 1.

The chain couples TRBV6-1 to TRBJ1-1, and perhaps TRBD1 as D gene, on 5 matching bases. Sequencing was carried out using peripheral blood. The TCR comes from a woman between 50 and 59 years old with Graves' ophthalmopathy. Donor details come from another sample of the same person, matched by shared clones. The DNA is as follows: TGTGCCACGGGGCTCACTGAAGCTTTCTTT. It encodes CATGLTEAFF.